A selection of T cell receptor beta chains follows, all from one sample in a study of cytotoxic CD8 clonotypes in ibrutinib-treated CLL. Sequenced by immunoSEQ multiplex PCR; TCRdb stores in-frame clones only, minus some. The sample lists about 300,000 clones, around 69% occurring once. Sequenced material: PBMCs, taken at disease progression, from a patient treated with ibrutinib. The receptors shown here come from a human donor with chronic lymphocytic leukemia. Both conserved end residues are part of each CDR3. A D gene is named only where the DNA matches it firmly. Where a row states a size, it is once, few, many or the class of an expanded clone; other rows omit it.

j_gene	abundance	v_gene	d_gene	len	CDR3nt	CDR3aa
TRBJ2-7	NA	TRBV5-8	TRBD2	17	TGTGCCAGCAGCCAAACTAGCGGGAGGACAAGCTCCTACGAGCAGTACTTC	CASSQTSGRTSSYEQYF
TRBJ1-1	NA	TRBV29-1	TRBD1	13	TGCAGCGCCGGAAGGGGGCAGAACACTGAAGCTTTCTTT	CSAGRGQNTEAFF
TRBJ2-5	NA	TRBV7-2	NA	16	TGTGCCAGCAGCTTAGCGGGCCCAGGGCAGCAAGAGACCCAGTACTTC	CASSLAGPGQQETQYF
TRBJ2-3	NA	TRBV6-5	NA	10	TGTGCCAGCAGTGGGGATACGCAGTATTTT	CASSGDTQYF
TRBJ1-3	NA	TRBV9	NA	15	TGTGCCAGCAGCGTAGATGGTTATCGTGGAAACACCATATATTTT	CASSVDGYRGNTIYF
TRBJ1-1	NA	TRBV7-9	NA	15	TGTGCCAGCAGCACCATTAGTCTGGGCTCCACTGAAGCTTTCTTT	CASSTISLGSTEAFF
TRBJ1-3	NA	TRBV10-3	NA	15	TGTGCCATCAACGAGGGATCCAGCTCTGGAAACACCATATATTTT	CAINEGSSSGNTIYF
TRBJ1-2	NA	TRBV27	TRBD1	12	TGTGCCAGCGGGCCAGGGGGGTTAGGCTACACCTTC	CASGPGGLGYTF
TRBJ1-5	NA	TRBV15	TRBD1	19	TGTGCCACCAGCAGAAGTAGGGCAGGGGGCGCGAATAGCAATCAGCCCCAGCATTTT	CATSRSRAGGANSNQPQHF
TRBJ2-7	once	TRBV9	TRBD2	16	TGTGCCAGCAGCGTAGAAAGGACTAGCGGGAGTAACGAGCAGTACTTC	CASSVERTSGSNEQYF
TRBJ2-1	NA	TRBV6-5	NA	13	TGTGCCAGCAGTTGGGGGGGGACAGCAGAGCAGTTCTTC	CASSWGGTAEQFF
TRBJ2-1	once	TRBV2	NA	13	TGTGCCAGCAGTGAAGTCCGGGACGCCGAGCAGTTCTTC	CASSEVRDAEQFF
TRBJ2-1	NA	TRBV6-5	NA	11	TGTGCCAGCAGTTACCTTAGTGAGCAGTTCTTC	CASSYLSEQFF
TRBJ1-4	NA	TRBV27	TRBD1	13	TGTGCCAGCAGGGACAGGGGGATTGAAAAACTGTTTTTT	CASRDRGIEKLFF
TRBJ2-7	NA	TRBV11-2	TRBD1	13	TGTGCCAGCAGCGCCGGACAGGGTTCGGAGCAGTACTTC	CASSAGQGSEQYF
TRBJ2-7	NA	TRBV10-3	NA	14	TGTGCCATCAGTGAGTTAGCAGGGAGTGACGAGCAGTACTTC	CAISELAGSDEQYF
TRBJ2-5	NA	TRBV28	NA	14	TGTGCCAGCAGTCAACGGGACGTCCAAGAGACCCAGTACTTC	CASSQRDVQETQYF
TRBJ2-7	few	TRBV27	NA	12	TGTGCCAGCAGTCCCCAACGACTACCGGAGTACTTC	CASSPQRLPEYF
TRBJ1-1	few	TRBV7-9	NA	15	TGTGCCAGCAGCTTTATGGACATCTCGAACACTGAAGCTTTCTTT	CASSFMDISNTEAFF
TRBJ1-2	few	TRBV20-1	TRBD1	11	TGCAGTGCCGAAGACAGGGTGGGCTACACCTTC	CSAEDRVGYTF
TRBJ1-1	NA	TRBV7-2	NA	13	TGTGCCAGCAGCTTCCGGAGTAACACTGAAGCTTTCTTT	CASSFRSNTEAFF
TRBJ2-5	NA	TRBV2	NA	11	TGTGCCAGCAGGGGGGTCGAGACCCAGTACTTC	CASRGVETQYF
TRBJ2-2	many	TRBV11-3	NA	15	TGTGCCAGCAGCCCACAGGGGGGGGTCACCGGGGAGCTGTTTTTT	CASSPQGGVTGELFF
TRBJ1-1	few	TRBV7-9	TRBD1	15	TGTGCCAGCAGCTCTCCTGGACAGGGAGGGACTGAAGCTTTCTTT	CASSSPGQGGTEAFF